This T cell receptor beta chain was identified during a study of CD8 T cell repertoires and HIV-1 epitope variants. Across the study: Separate wells received one of Twenty-five Gag or Nef variant peptides.

A note on this clone: Its antigen is currently unknown.

V lost 5 bases and J 8 bases, leaving 10 bases between the germline ends. In germline, CDR1 is MDHEN, CDR2 SYDVKM. The CDR3 has 12 amino acids. The table came from immunoSEQ multiplex PCR; TCRdb's copy has only in-frame clones and leaves some out. The table shows thousands of clones, with around 68% occurring only once. The source is a male donor with HIV. This chain joins TRBV28 and TRBJ2-1; possible D gene TRBD2, 5 bases. Input material: cultured CD8+ T cells derived from PBMCs. The DNA for the CDR3 is TGTGCCAGCAGTCGGGATCTCTATGAGCAGTTCTTC. Its translation is CASSRDLYEQFF.